This T cell receptor beta chain was identified during a study of Ad26.COV2.S vaccination and SARS-CoV-2 variants. This CDR3 contains 18 residues. V gave up 0 bases and J gave up 0 bases; unmatched junction bases: 5. Looked up from germline, CDR1 is MGHRA and CDR2 is YSYEKL. Using immunoSEQ multiplex PCR, the repertoire was profiled, and TCRdb retains in-frame clones only, with some absent. The sample shows about 350,000 clones, 88% of them seen only once. Findings and caveats of the study: Total T cell responses may have been underestimated by the TCR breadth and depth analyses.

In regard to this clone: Its antigen is unknown.

Treatment: 15 to 20 received Ad26.COV2.S at low or high dose, single or two shots; roughly 5 received placebo; per-sample allocation not given. All samples were drawn on day 63, counting from the first vaccine or placebo injection. The sequence was obtained from a person aged 18-60 years who received the Ad26.COV2.S COVID-19 vaccine or a placebo. The gene calls are TRBV4-1 and TRBJ2-7; TRBD2 aligns across 13 bases. This material consisted of peripheral blood, taken in a trial of Ad26.COV2.S vaccine versus placebo. CDR3 bases: TGCGCCAGCAGCCAAGAAAAGGGACTAGCGGGGTCCTCCTACGAGCAGTACTTC. Its protein is CASSQEKGLAGSSYEQYF.